The rows below give T cell receptor beta chains drawn from one sample of a study of blood T cell repertoires in COVID-19. Clones were sequenced by immunoSEQ multiplex PCR, and TCRdb holds only the in-frame ones, with some missing. The table has over 20,000 clones, around 89% seen once. The specimen was peripheral blood. These receptors all come from a man between 65 and 85 years old with acute or convalescent COVID-19. Each CDR3 is given with its conserved first and last residue. D genes are given only for firm matches. Some rows mark clone size as missing; the rest say once, few, many or name a class of expanded clone.

d_gene,v_gene,abundance,j_gene,CDR3nt,CDR3aa
TRBD2,TRBV2,NA,TRBJ2-5,TGTGCCAGCAGTGGGGGGGGTCAAGAGACCCAGTACTTC,CASSGGGQETQYF
NA,TRBV29-1,NA,TRBJ2-7,TGCAGCGTTGTAGGGGGGGGGAACTACGAGCAGTACTTC,CSVVGGGNYEQYF
NA,TRBV25-1,NA,TRBJ1-5,TGTGCCAGCAGTGAATCGGGAGGGAAGAATCAGCCCCAGCATTTT,CASSESGGKNQPQHF
NA,TRBV6-1,NA,TRBJ2-7,TGTGCCAGCAGTGAATCTGGCAGCTCCTACGAGCAGTACTTC,CASSESGSSYEQYF
NA,TRBV19,once,TRBJ2-5,TGTGCCAGTAGTATTAGGGGCTTGGCGGAGACCCAGTACTTC,CASSIRGLAETQYF
NA,TRBV5-6,medium-sized,TRBJ1-5,TGTGCCAGCAGCTTGAACGGGAAAGATCAGCCCCAGCATTTT,CASSLNGKDQPQHF
NA,TRBV3-1/TRBV3-2,NA,TRBJ1-1,TGTGCCAGCAGCCAAGGGGGAGGGGGTCGGACTGAAGCTTTCTTT,CASSQGGGGRTEAFF
NA,TRBV7-2,NA,TRBJ2-3,TGTGCCAGCAGCCCCTTGCGGGGCACAGATACGCAGTATTTT,CASSPLRGTDTQYF
NA,TRBV12-5,NA,TRBJ1-1,TGTGCTAGTGAGTGTGCCAGGGCGAACACTGAAGCTTTCTTT,CASECARANTEAFF
NA,TRBV19,NA,TRBJ2-4,TGTGCCAGTAGTATTGCGACAGTTCTTCCAAATGGTGACAAAAACATTCAGTACTTC,CASSIATVLPNGDKNIQYF
NA,TRBV7-3,NA,TRBJ2-7,TGTGCCAGCAGCCCCCTACACGAGCAGTACTTC,CASSPLHEQYF
NA,TRBV5-6,NA,TRBJ1-2,TGTGCCAGCAGCCCGACTGCAAACTATGGCTACACCTTC,CASSPTANYGYTF
TRBD1,TRBV20-1,NA,TRBJ1-1,TGCAGTGCCAGTCGACAGGGCTCTGAAGCTTTCTTT,CSASRQGSEAFF
TRBD2,TRBV3-1/TRBV3-2,NA,TRBJ2-3,TGTGCCAGCCATAGCGGGGGTAGCACAGATACGCAGTATTTT,CASHSGGSTDTQYF
TRBD2,TRBV5-4,NA,TRBJ2-3,TGTGCCAGCAGCCAAGGACTAGCGGGGACCACAGATACGCAGTATTTT,CASSQGLAGTTDTQYF
TRBD2,TRBV11-2,once,TRBJ2-7,TGTGCCAGCAGCTTAGTAGGTAGCGGGAGTTTGTACGAGCAGTACTTC,CASSLVGSGSLYEQYF
NA,TRBV5-1,NA,TRBJ2-1,TGCGCCAGCAGCGGCGGGACCCTCCAGAATGAGCAGTTCTTC,CASSGGTLQNEQFF
NA,TRBV5-4,NA,TRBJ1-6,TGTGCCAGCAGCGCGCAGGTGACGAATTCACCCCTCCACTTT,CASSAQVTNSPLHF
NA,TRBV19,NA,TRBJ1-5,TGTGCCAGTAGTATGAGGGGGAATCGCAATCAGCCCCAGCATTTT,CASSMRGNRNQPQHF
NA,TRBV19,NA,TRBJ2-7,TGTGCCAGTAGTATTGACTTACGCTCCTACGAGCAGTACTTC,CASSIDLRSYEQYF
TRBD2,TRBV28,NA,TRBJ2-3,TGTGCCAGCAGTTTGGCGGTAGCGGGGGGGTACGGCACAGATACGCAGTATTTT,CASSLAVAGGYGTDTQYF
TRBD1,TRBV27,NA,TRBJ1-5,TGTGCCAGCAGTTCGCGACAGGGGGTTGATGGCAATCAGCCCCAGCATTTT,CASSSRQGVDGNQPQHF
TRBD1,TRBV18,NA,TRBJ1-5,TGTGCCAGCTCACCCCCGGGACAGACCAATCAGCCCCAGCATTTT,CASSPPGQTNQPQHF
NA,TRBV6-5,NA,TRBJ2-3,TGTGCCAGCAGTTACTCGGAACAGGGCACAGATACGCAGTATTTT,CASSYSEQGTDTQYF
NA,TRBV14,NA,TRBJ2-2,TGTGCCAGCAGCCAAGTCCGGAACACCGGGGAGCTGTTTTTT,CASSQVRNTGELFF
TRBD1,TRBV28,NA,TRBJ2-1,TGTGCCAGCAGCCCGAACAGGGGGCGTAACAATGAGCAGTTCTTC,CASSPNRGRNNEQFF
TRBD2,TRBV3-1/TRBV3-2,NA,TRBJ2-1,TGTGCCAGCAGTCTCTACTGGACTAGCGGGGGAAGCTCCTACAATGAGCAGTTCTTC,CASSLYWTSGGSSYNEQFF
TRBD2,TRBV7-8,few,TRBJ2-7,TGTGCCAGCAGCTTAGGCGGGAGCCCAATGGGGGAGCAGTACTTC,CASSLGGSPMGEQYF
NA,TRBV7-9,NA,TRBJ1-1,TGTGCCAGCAGCCCTCAGCGAGACGGAACGCGAGCTTTCTTT,CASSPQRDGTRAFF
NA,TRBV27,NA,TRBJ1-5,TGTGCCAGCAATCCAGGGAGGGGGAATCAGCCCCAGCATTTT,CASNPGRGNQPQHF
TRBD1,TRBV19,NA,TRBJ1-4,TGTGCCAGTAGTGCCGGGACAGGGAGTGAAAAACTGTTTTTT,CASSAGTGSEKLFF
NA,TRBV11-2,NA,TRBJ1-4,TGTGCCAGCAGCCAACCCCCGGGGGAAAAACTGTTTTTT,CASSQPPGEKLFF
NA,TRBV10-3,NA,TRBJ2-3,TGTGCCACCGTCCGGGAGCCCACAGATACGCAGTATTTT,CATVREPTDTQYF
NA,TRBV27,NA,TRBJ2-7,TGTGCCAGCAGTTCGTCCAGGGGCCGCGAGCAGTACTTC,CASSSSRGREQYF
TRBD1,TRBV6-5,NA,TRBJ1-1,TGTGCCAGCAGACCGGGACAGGGGTCGAACACTGAAGCTTTCTTT,CASRPGQGSNTEAFF
NA,TRBV24-1,NA,TRBJ2-3,TGTGCCACCAGTGATTTGAGCGATAACACAGATACGCAGTATTTT,CATSDLSDNTDTQYF
NA,TRBV5-6,NA,TRBJ1-5,TGTGCCAGCAGCTTGGCCGATGGTCGGGGTGGAGATCAGCCCCAGCATTTT,CASSLADGRGGDQPQHF
NA,TRBV11-1,NA,TRBJ1-2,TGTGCCAGCAGCCAAGGGGCTTTCGGCTATGGCTACACCTTC,CASSQGAFGYGYTF
NA,TRBV3-1/TRBV3-2,NA,TRBJ2-2,TGTGCCAGCAGCCAAGTTTCATCCGGGGAGCTGTTTTTT,CASSQVSSGELFF
NA,TRBV5-4,NA,TRBJ1-4,TGTGCCAGCAAGCGGGGACTTAATGAAAAACTGTTTTTT,CASKRGLNEKLFF
TRBD2,TRBV6-5,NA,TRBJ2-7,TGTGCCAGCGATCCTCTAGGGACTAGCATTCTCGGGCAGTACTTC,CASDPLGTSILGQYF
NA,TRBV18,NA,TRBJ2-5,TGTGCCAGCTCATCCAGGGTCCAAGAGACCCAGTACTTC,CASSSRVQETQYF
TRBD2,TRBV28,NA,TRBJ2-7,TGTGCCACGGGGGGGGCGCGGAACGAGCAGTACTTC,CATGGARNEQYF
NA,TRBV7-2,NA,TRBJ2-3,TGTGCCAGCAGCTTATCTGGGGGGAACACAGATACGCAGTATTTT,CASSLSGGNTDTQYF
NA,TRBV10-3,NA,TRBJ1-4,TGTGCCATCAGTGAGAGAGGGGGAGATGAAAAACTGTTTTTT,CAISERGGDEKLFF
TRBD1,TRBV5-4,NA,TRBJ1-1,TGTGCCAGCAGCCCGAGGACAGGCGAGAACACTGAAGCTTTCTTT,CASSPRTGENTEAFF
NA,TRBV10-2,NA,TRBJ1-2,TGCGCCAGCAGTCCCACAGGACACCTCGATGGCTACACCTTC,CASSPTGHLDGYTF
NA,TRBV27,NA,TRBJ1-6,TGTGCCAGCAGTTTAGGGTCGGGTTATAATTCACCCCTCCACTTT,CASSLGSGYNSPLHF
TRBD1,TRBV6-2/TRBV6-3,few,TRBJ2-7,TGTGCCAGCAGTTATTCCGGGACAGCGCGCTACGAGCAGTACTTC,CASSYSGTARYEQYF
TRBD2,TRBV5-1,few,TRBJ2-3,TGCGCCAGCAGCTTGGGTCCACTAGCGGGGGTTACAGATACGCAGTATTTT,CASSLGPLAGVTDTQYF
NA,TRBV2,NA,TRBJ2-1,TGTGCCAGCAGATACCTCGGTGAGCAGTTCTTC,CASRYLGEQFF
TRBD1,TRBV24-1,NA,TRBJ1-4,TGTGCCCCCAGGGGGGCACAGGGAACTAATGAAAAACTGTTTTTT,CAPRGAQGTNEKLFF
TRBD2,TRBV5-1,NA,TRBJ2-7,TGCGCCAGCAGTCGGGAGGCTTCCGACGAGCAGTACTTC,CASSREASDEQYF
NA,TRBV28,NA,TRBJ1-2,TGTGCCAGCAAACTGCGGGGGGCAGGGGCGCCCTCACATGGCTACACCTTC,CASKLRGAGAPSHGYTF
NA,TRBV24-1,few,TRBJ2-2,TGTGCCACTTCGGAGTCCGCCGGGGAGCTGTTTTTT,CATSESAGELFF
NA,TRBV5-8,NA,TRBJ2-2,TGTGCCAGCAGCTTGTTTGGTAGGACTAACACCGGGGAGCTGTTTTTT,CASSLFGRTNTGELFF
TRBD2,TRBV24-1,few,TRBJ2-2,TGTGCCACCAGTGATATGGGACTAGCGGGGGCCCACACCGGGGAGCTGTTTTTT,CATSDMGLAGAHTGELFF